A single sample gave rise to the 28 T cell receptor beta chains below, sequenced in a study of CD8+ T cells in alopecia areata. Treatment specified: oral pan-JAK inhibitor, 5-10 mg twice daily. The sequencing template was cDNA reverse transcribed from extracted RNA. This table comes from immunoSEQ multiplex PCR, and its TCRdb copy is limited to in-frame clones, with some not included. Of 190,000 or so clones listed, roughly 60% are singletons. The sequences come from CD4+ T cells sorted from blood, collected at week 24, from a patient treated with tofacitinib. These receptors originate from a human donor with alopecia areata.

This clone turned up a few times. The chain's CDR3 is CAISESGQLATNEKLFF. CDR3 in DNA: TGTGCCATCAGTGAGTCGGGACAGCTTGCAACTAATGAAAAACTGTTTTTT. The chain employs TRBV10-3 and TRBJ1-4; the match to TRBD1 covers 7 bases. V shed 0 bases and J 0 bases; nucleotides not matched to a gene: 4. The CDR3 covers 17 residues. Germline loops: CDR1 ENHRY, CDR2 SYGVKD.

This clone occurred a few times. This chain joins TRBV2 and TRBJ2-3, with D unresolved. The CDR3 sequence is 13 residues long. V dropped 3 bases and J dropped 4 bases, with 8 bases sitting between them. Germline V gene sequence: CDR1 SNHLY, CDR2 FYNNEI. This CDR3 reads CASSEIGADTQYF. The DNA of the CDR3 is TGTGCCAGCAGTGAGATTGGGGCAGATACGCAGTATTTT.

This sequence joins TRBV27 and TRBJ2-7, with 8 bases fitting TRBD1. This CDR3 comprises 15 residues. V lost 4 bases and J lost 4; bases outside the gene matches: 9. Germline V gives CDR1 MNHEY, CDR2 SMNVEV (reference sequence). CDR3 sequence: CASSWRTGNRYEQYF. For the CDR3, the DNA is TGTGCCAGCAGTTGGAGGACAGGGAACCGGTACGAGCAGTACTTC.

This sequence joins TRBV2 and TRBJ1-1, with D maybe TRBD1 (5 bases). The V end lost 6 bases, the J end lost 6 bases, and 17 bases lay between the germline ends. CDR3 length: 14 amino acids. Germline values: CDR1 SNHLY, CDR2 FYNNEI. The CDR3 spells CASSVDGGRAEAFF. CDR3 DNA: TGTGCCAGCAGCGTGGACGGGGGAAGGGCTGAAGCTTTCTTT.

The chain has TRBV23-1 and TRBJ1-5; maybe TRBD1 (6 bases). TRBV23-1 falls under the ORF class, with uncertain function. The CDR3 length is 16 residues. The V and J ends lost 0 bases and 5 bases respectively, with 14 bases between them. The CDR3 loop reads CASSQSRGGGDQPQHF. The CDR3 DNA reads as TGCGCCAGCAGTCAATCACGGGGGGGCGGAGATCAGCCCCAGCATTTT.

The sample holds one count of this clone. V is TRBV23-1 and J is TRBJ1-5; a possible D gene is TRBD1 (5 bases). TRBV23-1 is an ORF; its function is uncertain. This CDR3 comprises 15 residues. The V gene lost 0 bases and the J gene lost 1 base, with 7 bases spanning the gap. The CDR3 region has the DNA TGCGCCAGCAGTCAATCGGGGCGGAGCAATCAGCCCCAGCATTTT. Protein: CASSQSGRSNQPQHF.

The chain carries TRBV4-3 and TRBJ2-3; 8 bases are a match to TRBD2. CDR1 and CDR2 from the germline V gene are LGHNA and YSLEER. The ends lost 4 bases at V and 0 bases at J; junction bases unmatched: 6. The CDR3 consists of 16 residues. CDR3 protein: CASSRGGQVSTDTQYF. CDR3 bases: TGCGCCAGCAGCCGCGGGGGGCAGGTTAGCACAGATACGCAGTATTTT.

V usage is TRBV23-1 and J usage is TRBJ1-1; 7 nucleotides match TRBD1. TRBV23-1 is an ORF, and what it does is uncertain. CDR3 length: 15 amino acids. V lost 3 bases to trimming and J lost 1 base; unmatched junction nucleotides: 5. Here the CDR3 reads CASSHSDRANTEAFF. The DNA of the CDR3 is TGCGCCAGCAGTCATTCCGACAGGGCGAACACTGAAGCTTTCTTT.

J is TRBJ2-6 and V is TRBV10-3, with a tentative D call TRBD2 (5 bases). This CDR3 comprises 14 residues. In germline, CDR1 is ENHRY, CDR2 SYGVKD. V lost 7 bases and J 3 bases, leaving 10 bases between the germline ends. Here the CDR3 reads CAITREDGANVLTF. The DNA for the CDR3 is TGTGCCATCACGAGGGAAGATGGGGCCAACGTCCTGACTTTC.

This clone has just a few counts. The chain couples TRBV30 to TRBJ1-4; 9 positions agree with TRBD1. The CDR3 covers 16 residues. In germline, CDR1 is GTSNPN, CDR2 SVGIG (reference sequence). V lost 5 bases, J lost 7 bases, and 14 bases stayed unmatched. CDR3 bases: TGTGCCTGGGATCCCCGGGACAGGGCTTATAGTGAAAAACTGTTTTTT. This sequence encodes CAWDPRDRAYSEKLFF.

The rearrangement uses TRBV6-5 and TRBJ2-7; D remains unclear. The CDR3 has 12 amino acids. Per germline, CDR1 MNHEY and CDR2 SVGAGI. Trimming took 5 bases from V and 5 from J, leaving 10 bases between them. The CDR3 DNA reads TGTGCCAGCAGTCCTAGTAGGCACGAGCAGTACTTC. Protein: CASSPSRHEQYF.

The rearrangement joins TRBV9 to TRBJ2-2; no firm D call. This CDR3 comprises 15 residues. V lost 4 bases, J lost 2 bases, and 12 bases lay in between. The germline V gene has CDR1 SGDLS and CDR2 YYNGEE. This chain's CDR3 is CASSPRYGNTGELFF. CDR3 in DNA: TGTGCCAGCAGCCCCCGTTACGGTAACACCGGGGAGCTGTTTTTT.

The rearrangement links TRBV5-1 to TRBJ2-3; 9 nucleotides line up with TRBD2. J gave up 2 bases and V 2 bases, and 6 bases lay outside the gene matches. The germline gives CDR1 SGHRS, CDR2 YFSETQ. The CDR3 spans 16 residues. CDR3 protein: CASSFLAGDYTDTQYF. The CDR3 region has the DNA TGCGCCAGCAGCTTCTTAGCGGGGGATTACACAGATACGCAGTATTTT. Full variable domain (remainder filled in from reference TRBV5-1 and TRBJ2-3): KAGVTQTPRYLIKTRGQQVTLSCSPISGHRSVSWYQQTPGQGLQFLFEYFSETQRNKGNFPGRFSGRQFSNSRSEMNVSTLELGDSALYLCASSFLAGDYTDTQYFGPGTRLTVL.

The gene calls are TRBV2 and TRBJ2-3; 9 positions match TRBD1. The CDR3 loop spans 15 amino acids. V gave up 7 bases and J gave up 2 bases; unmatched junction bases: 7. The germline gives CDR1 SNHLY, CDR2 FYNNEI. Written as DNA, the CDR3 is TGTGCCAGCACCAAACAGGGGGCCCACACAGATACGCAGTATTTT. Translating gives CASTKQGAHTDTQYF.

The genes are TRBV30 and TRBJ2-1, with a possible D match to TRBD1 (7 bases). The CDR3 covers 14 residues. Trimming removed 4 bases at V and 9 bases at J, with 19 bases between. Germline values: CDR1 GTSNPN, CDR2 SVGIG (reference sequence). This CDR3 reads CAWIPSHRGGEQFF. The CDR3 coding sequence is TGTGCCTGGATACCCTCGCACAGGGGAGGTGAGCAGTTCTTC.

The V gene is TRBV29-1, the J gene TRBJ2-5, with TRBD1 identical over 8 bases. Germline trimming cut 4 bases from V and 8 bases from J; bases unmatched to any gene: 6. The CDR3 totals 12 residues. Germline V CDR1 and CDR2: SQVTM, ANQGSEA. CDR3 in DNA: TGCAGCGTTGCATACAGGGGGTATACCCAGTACTTC. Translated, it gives CSVAYRGYTQYF.

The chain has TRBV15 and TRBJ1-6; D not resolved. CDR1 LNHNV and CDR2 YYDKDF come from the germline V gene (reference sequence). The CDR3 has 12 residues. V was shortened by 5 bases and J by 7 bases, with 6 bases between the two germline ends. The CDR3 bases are TGTGCCACCAGCGTCACGAATTCACCCCTCCACTTT. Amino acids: CATSVTNSPLHF. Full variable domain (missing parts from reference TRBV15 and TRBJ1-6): DAMVIQNPRYQVTQFGKPVTLSCSQTLNHNVMYWYQQKSSQAPKLLFHYYDKDFNNEADTPDNFQSRRPNTSFCFLDIRSPGLGDTAMYLCATSVTNSPLHFGNGTRLTVT.

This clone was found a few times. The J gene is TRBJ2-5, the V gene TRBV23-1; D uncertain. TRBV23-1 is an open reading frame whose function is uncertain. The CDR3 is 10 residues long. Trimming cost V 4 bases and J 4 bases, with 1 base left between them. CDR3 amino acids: CASSLETQYF. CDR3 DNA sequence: TGCGCCAGCAGTCTAGAGACCCAGTACTTC.

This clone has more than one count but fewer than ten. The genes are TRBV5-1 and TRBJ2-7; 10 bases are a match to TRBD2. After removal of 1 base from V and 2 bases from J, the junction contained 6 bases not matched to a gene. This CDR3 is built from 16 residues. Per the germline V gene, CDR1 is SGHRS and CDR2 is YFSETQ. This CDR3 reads CASSLYRTSGPYEQYF. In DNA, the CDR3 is TGCGCCAGCAGCTTGTACAGGACTAGCGGACCCTACGAGCAGTACTTC.

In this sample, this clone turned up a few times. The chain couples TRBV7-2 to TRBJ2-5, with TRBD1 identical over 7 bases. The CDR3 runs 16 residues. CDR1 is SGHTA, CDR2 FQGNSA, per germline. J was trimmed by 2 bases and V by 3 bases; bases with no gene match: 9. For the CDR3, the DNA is TGTGCCAGCAGCTTGCGAACCGGGACAGTACAAGAGACCCAGTACTTC. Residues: CASSLRTGTVQETQYF. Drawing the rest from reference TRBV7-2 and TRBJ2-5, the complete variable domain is GAGVSQSPSNKVTEKGKDVELRCDPISGHTALYWYRQSLGQGLEFLIYFQGNSAPDKSGLPSDRFSAERTGGSVSTLTIQRTQQEDSAVYLCASSLRTGTVQETQYFGPGTRLLVL.

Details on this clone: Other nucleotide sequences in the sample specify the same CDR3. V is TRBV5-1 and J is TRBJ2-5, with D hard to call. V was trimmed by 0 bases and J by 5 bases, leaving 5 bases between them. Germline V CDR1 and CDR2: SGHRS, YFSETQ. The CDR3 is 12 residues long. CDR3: CASSLALETQYF. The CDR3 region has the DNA TGCGCCAGCAGCTTGGCCTTGGAGACCCAGTACTTC.

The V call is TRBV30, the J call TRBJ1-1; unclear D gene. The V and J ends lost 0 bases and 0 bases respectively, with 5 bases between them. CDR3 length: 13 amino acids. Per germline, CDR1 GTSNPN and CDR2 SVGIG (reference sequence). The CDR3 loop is CAWSVKVNTEAFF. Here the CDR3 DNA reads TGTGCCTGGAGTGTGAAAGTGAACACTGAAGCTTTCTTT.

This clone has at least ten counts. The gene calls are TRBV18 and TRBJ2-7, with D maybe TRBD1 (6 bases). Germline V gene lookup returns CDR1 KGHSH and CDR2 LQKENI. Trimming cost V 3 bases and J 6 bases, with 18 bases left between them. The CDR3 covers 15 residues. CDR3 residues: CASSPSTGVSVEQYF. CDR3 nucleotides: TGTGCCAGCTCACCTTCGACAGGAGTCAGCGTCGAGCAGTACTTC.

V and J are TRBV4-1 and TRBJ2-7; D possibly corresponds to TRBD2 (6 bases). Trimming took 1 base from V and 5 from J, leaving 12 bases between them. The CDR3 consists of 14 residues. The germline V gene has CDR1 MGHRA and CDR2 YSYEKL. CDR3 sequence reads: CASSQVEGWDEQYF. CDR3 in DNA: TGCGCCAGCAGCCAAGTGGAGGGCTGGGACGAGCAGTACTTC.

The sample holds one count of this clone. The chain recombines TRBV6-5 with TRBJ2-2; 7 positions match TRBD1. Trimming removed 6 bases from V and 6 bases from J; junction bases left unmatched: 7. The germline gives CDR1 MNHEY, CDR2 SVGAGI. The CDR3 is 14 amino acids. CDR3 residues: CASRKHQGAGELFF. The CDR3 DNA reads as TGTGCCAGCAGGAAACATCAGGGGGCCGGGGAGCTGTTTTTT.

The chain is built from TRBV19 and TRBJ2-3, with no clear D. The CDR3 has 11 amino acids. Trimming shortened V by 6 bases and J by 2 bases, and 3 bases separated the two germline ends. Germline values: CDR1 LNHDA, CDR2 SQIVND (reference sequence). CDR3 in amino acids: CASRTTDTQYF. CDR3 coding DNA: TGTGCCAGTAGGACCACAGATACGCAGTATTTT.

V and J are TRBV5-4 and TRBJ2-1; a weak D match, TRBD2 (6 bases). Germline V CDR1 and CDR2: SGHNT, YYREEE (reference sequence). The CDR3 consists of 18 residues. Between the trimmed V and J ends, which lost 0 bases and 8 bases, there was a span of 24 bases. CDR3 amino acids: CASSLVSAAGLMGDEQFF. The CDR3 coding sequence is TGTGCCAGCAGCTTGGTATCGGCGGCTGGACTAATGGGGGATGAGCAGTTCTTC.

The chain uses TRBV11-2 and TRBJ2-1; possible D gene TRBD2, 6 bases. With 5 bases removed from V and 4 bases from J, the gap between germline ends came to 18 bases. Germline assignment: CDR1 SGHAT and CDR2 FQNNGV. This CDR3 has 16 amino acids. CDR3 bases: TGTGCCAGCAGCCTCGGGGTGGGCGGGATATACAATGAGCAGTTCTTC. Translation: CASSLGVGGIYNEQFF.